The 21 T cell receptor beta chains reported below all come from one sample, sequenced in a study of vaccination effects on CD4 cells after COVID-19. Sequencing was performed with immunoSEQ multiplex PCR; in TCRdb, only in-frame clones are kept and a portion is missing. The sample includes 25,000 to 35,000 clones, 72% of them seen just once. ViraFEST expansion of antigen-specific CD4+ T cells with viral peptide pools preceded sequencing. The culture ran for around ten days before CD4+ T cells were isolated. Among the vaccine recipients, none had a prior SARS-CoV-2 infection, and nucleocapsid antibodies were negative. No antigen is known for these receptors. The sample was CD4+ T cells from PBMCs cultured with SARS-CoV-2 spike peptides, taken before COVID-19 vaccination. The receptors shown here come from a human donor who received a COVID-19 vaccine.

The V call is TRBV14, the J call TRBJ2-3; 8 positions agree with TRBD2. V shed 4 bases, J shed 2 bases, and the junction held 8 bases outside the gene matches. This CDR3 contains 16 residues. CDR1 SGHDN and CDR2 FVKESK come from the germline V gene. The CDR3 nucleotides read TGTGCCAGCAGCCGACTTAGCGGGACTTTCACAGATACGCAGTATTTT. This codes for CASSRLSGTFTDTQYF.

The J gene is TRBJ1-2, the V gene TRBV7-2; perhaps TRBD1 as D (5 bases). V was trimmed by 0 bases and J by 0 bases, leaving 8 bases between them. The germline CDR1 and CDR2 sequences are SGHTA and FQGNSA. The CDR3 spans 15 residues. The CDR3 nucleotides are TGTGCCAGCAGCTTAGCTCCGGGGGCTAACTATGGCTACACCTTC. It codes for CASSLAPGANYGYTF.

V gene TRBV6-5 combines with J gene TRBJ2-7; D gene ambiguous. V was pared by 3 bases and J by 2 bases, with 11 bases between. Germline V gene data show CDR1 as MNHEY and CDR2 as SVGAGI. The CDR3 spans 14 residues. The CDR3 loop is CASSYSSSTYEQYF. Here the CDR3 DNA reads TGTGCCAGCAGTTATAGTAGTTCAACCTACGAGCAGTACTTC.

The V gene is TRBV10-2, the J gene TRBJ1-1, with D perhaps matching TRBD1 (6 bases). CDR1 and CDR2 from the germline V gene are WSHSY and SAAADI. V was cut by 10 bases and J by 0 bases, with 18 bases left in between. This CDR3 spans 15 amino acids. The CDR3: CATSLDRLMNTEAFF. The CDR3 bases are TGCGCCACCTCTCTCGACAGGCTGATGAACACTGAAGCTTTCTTT.

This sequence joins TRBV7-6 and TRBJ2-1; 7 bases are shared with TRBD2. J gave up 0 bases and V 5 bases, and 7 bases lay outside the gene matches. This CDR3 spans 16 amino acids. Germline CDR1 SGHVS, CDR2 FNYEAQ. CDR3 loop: CASSEMSGNSYNEQFF. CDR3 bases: TGTGCCAGCAGCGAAATGAGCGGGAACTCCTACAATGAGCAGTTCTTC.

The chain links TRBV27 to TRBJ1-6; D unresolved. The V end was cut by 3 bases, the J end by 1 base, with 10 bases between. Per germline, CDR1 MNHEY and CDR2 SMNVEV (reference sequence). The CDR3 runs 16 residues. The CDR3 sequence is CASSLLFGSYNSPLHF. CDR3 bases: TGTGCCAGCAGTTTGCTCTTCGGGTCCTATAATTCACCCCTCCACTTT.

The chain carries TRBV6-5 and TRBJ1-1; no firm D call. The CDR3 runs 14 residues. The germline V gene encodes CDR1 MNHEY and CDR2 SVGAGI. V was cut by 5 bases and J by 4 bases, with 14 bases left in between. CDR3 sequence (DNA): TGTGCCAGCAGTACACAGAATAGCGGCACTGAAGCTTTCTTT. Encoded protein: CASSTQNSGTEAFF.

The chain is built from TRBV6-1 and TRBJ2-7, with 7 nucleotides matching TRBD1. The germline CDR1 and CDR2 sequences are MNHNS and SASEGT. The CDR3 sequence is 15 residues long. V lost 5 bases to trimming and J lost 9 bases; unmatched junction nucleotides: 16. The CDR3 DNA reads TGTGCCAGCAGTCGGAAACAGGGGCCTACGATTGGGCAGTACTTC. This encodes CASSRKQGPTIGQYF.

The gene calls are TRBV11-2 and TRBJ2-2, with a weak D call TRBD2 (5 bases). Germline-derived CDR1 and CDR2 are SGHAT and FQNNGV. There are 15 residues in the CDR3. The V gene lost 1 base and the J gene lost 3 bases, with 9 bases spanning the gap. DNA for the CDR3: TGTGCCAGCAGCTTAGCAACTAGTTACACCGGGGAGCTGTTTTTT. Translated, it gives CASSLATSYTGELFF.

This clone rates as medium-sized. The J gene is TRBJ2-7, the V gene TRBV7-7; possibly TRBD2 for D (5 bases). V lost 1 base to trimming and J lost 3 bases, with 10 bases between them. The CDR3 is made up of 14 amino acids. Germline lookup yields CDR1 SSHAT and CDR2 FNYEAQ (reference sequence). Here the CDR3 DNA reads TGTGCCAGCAGCTTAGGGGAGAAACACTACGAGCAGTACTTC. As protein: CASSLGEKHYEQYF.

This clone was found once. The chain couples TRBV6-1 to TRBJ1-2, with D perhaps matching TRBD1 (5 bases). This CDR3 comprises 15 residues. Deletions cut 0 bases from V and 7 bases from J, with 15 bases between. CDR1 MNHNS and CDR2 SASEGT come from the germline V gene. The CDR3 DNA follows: TGTGCCAGCAGTGAAGCCAGGTCAGGGAGGGTTGGCTACACCTTC. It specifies CASSEARSGRVGYTF.

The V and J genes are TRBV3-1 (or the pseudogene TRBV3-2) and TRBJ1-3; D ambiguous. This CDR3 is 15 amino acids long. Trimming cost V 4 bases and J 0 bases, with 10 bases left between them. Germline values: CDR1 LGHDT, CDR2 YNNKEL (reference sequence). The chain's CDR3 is CASSPRPSSGNTIYF. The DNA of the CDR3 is TGTGCCAGCAGCCCCCGACCAAGCTCTGGAAACACCATATATTTT.

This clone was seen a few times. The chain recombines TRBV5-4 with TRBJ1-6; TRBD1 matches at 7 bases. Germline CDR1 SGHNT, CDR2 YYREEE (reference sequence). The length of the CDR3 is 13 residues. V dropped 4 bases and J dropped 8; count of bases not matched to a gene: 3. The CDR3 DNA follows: TGTGCCAGCAGCCTGGACAGGTATTCACCCCTCCACTTT. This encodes CASSLDRYSPLHF.

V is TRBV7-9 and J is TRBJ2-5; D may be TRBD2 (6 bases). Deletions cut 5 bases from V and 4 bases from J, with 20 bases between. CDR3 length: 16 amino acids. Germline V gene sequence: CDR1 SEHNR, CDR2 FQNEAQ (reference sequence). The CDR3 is CASSPRVGGGSETQYF. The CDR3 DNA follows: TGTGCCAGCAGCCCCCGGGTCGGGGGTGGGTCAGAGACCCAGTACTTC.

As DNA, the CDR3 is TGTGCCAGCAGCGGGGACGGGAGTTCCTATGGCTACACCTTC. Translation gives CASSGDGSSYGYTF. The chain combines TRBV6-5 with TRBJ1-2; D possibly corresponds to TRBD1 (5 bases). V lost 6 bases and J lost 4, with 15 bases in between. Germline values: CDR1 MNHEY, CDR2 SVGAGI. This CDR3 has 14 residues.

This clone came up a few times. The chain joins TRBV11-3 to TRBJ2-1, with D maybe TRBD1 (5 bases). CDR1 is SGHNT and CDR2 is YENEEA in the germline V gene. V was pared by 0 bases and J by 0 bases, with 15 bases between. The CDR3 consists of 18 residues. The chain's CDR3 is CASSLDQSGSSSYNEQFF. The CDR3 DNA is TGTGCCAGCAGCTTAGATCAATCAGGGTCTTCCTCCTACAATGAGCAGTTCTTC.

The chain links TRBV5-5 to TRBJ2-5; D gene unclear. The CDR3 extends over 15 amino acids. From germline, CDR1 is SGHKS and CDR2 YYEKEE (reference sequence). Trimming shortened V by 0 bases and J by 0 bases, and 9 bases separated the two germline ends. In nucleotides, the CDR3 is TGTGCCAGCAGCTTGGCCAGCGAGTACCAAGAGACCCAGTACTTC. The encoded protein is CASSLASEYQETQYF.

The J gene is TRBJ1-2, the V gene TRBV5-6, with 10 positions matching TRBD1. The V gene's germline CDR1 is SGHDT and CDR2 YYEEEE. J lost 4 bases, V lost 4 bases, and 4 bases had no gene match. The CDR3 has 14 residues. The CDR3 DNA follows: TGTGCCAGCAGCGGACAGGGGGGGAGCTATGGCTACACCTTC. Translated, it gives CASSGQGGSYGYTF.

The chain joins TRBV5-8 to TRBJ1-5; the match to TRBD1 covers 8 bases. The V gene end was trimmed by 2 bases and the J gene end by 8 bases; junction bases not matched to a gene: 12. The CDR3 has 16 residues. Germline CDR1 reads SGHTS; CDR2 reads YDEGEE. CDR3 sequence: CASSFYRGGFLEPQHF. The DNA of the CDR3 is TGTGCCAGCAGCTTTTACAGGGGGGGGTTTTTGGAGCCCCAGCATTTT.

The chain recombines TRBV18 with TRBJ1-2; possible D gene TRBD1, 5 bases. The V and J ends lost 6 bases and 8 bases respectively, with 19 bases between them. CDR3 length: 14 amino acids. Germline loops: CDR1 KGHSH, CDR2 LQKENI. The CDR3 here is CASSPQGLGDGYTF. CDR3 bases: TGTGCCAGCTCGCCTCAGGGCTTGGGGGACGGCTACACCTTC. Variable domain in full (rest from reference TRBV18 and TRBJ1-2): NAGVMQNPRHLVRRRGQEARLRCSPMKGHSHVYWYRQLPEEGLKFMVYLQKENIIDESGMPKERFSAEFPKEGPSILRIQQVVRGDSAAYFCASSPQGLGDGYTFGSGTRLTVV.

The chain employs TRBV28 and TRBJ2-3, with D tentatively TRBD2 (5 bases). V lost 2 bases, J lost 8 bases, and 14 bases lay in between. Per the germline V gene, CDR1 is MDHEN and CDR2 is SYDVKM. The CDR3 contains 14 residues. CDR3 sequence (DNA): TGTGCCAGCAGTTTAAGAGGCGGGTTGATTACGCAGTATTTT. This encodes CASSLRGGLITQYF.